Below are 26 T cell receptor beta chains sequenced from a single sample in a study of OX40 agonist ivuxolimab in advanced cancers. Libraries were prepared by immunoSEQ multiplex PCR; TCRdb keeps only in-frame clonotypes and omits some of them. Here the sample spans about 110,000 clones, 91% being singletons. This specimen consisted of CD4+ or CD8+ T cells sorted from blood, obtained in a trial of the OX40 agonist ivuxolimab. These receptors were taken from an adult with an advanced solid tumor such as melanoma, head and neck, liver or kidney cancer.

The chain recombines TRBV7-2 with TRBJ2-7, with TRBD2 matching over 7 bases. This CDR3 has 15 amino acids. CDR1 is SGHTA, CDR2 FQGNSA, per germline. After removal of 1 base from V and 3 bases from J, the junction contained 6 bases not matched to a gene. CDR3 protein: CASSLGYTSDYEQYF. The CDR3 nucleotides are TGTGCCAGCAGCTTAGGGTACACTAGCGACTACGAGCAGTACTTC.

Here the CDR3 reads CASSAGGFNSPLHF. CDR3 sequence (DNA): TGTGCCAGCAGCGCCGGAGGATTTAATTCACCCCTCCACTTT. This sequence joins TRBV7-6 and TRBJ1-6; D is ambiguous. The CDR3 consists of 14 residues. Germline CDR1 reads SGHVS; CDR2 reads FNYEAQ. The V and J ends lost 5 bases and 6 bases respectively, with 11 bases between them. Full variable domain (remainder filled in from reference TRBV7-6 and TRBJ1-6): GAGVSQSPRYKVTKRGQDVALRCDPISGHVSLYWYRQALGQGPEFLTYFNYEAQQDKSGLPNDRFSAERPEGSISTLTIQRTEQRDSAMYRCASSAGGFNSPLHFGNGTRLTVT.

V and J are TRBV9 and TRBJ2-5, with 9 bases that match TRBD1. CDR1 and CDR2 (germline): SGDLS, YYNGEE. The CDR3 has 16 residues. V shed 4 bases, J shed 5 bases, and the junction held 12 bases outside the gene matches. This CDR3 reads CASSRLTGGKLETQYF. The CDR3 coding sequence is TGTGCCAGCAGCCGACTGACAGGGGGGAAATTGGAGACCCAGTACTTC.

The chain recombines TRBV13 with TRBJ2-2; D not resolved. V lost 1 base, J lost 2 bases, and 17 bases lay in between. This CDR3 is 18 amino acids long. Germline loops: CDR1 PRHDT, CDR2 FYEKMQ (reference sequence). CDR3 sequence (DNA): TGTGCCAGCAGCTTAGAGGGCAGGTCAGGAGTCAACACCGGGGAGCTGTTTTTT. Translated: CASSLEGRSGVNTGELFF.

The rearrangement uses TRBV5-1 and TRBJ2-3; no definite D call. In germline, CDR1 is SGHRS, CDR2 YFSETQ. This CDR3 has 12 amino acids. V gave up 4 bases and J gave up 2 bases, with 5 bases separating them. DNA for the CDR3: TGCGCCAGCAGCACGCACACAGATACGCAGTATTTT. As protein: CASSTHTDTQYF.

The chain links TRBV11-2 to TRBJ2-3; perhaps D is TRBD1 or TRBD2 (6 bases each). V was clipped by 4 bases and J by 7 bases, with 18 bases between them. The CDR3 extends over 15 amino acids. Germline V gene lookup returns CDR1 SGHAT and CDR2 FQNNGV. The CDR3 DNA sequence: TGTGCCAGCAGCTGGGGGCGTAGCGGTACGAATACGCAGTATTTT. It yields the protein CASSWGRSGTNTQYF.

The chain carries TRBV10-3 and TRBJ2-2, with TRBD2 matching over 10 bases. J lost 4 bases, V lost 4 bases, and 6 bases had no gene match. This CDR3 is 16 amino acids long. Germline V gives CDR1 ENHRY, CDR2 SYGVKD. The DNA for the CDR3 is TGTGCCATCAGTGTGGAGGTAGCGGGAGGCACCGGGGAGCTGTTTTTT. It is translated as CAISVEVAGGTGELFF.

This rearrangement joins TRBV6-1 to TRBJ2-7; D gene ambiguous. Germline loops: CDR1 MNHNS, CDR2 SASEGT. Deletions cut 0 bases from V and 0 bases from J, with 9 bases between. This CDR3 comprises 15 residues. CDR3 protein: CASSEAGRVSYEQYF. For the CDR3, the DNA is TGTGCCAGCAGTGAAGCAGGCAGAGTCTCCTACGAGCAGTACTTC.

CDR3 nucleotides: TGCGCCAGCAGTCAAGGTTCGGCCCTAGGTCCTGGAAACACCATATATTTT. Amino acid sequence: CASSQGSALGPGNTIYF. The rearrangement uses TRBV23-1 and TRBJ1-3; D gene ambiguous. TRBV23-1 belongs to the ORF category, with a function that is uncertain. V was trimmed by 2 bases and J by 2 bases, leaving 16 bases between them. The CDR3 contains 17 residues.

The V gene is TRBV4-1, the J gene TRBJ2-1; TRBD1 matches at 10 bases. Germline-derived CDR1 and CDR2 are MGHRA and YSYEKL. The CDR3 length is 16 residues. The V gene end was trimmed by 4 bases and the J gene end by 4 bases; junction bases not matched to a gene: 7. The CDR3 nucleotides read TGCGCCAGCAGCCCAATACCGGGACAGGGGTACAATGAGCAGTTCTTC. Translation gives CASSPIPGQGYNEQFF.

The V and J genes are TRBV11-2 and TRBJ2-1; 8 bases match TRBD2. With 2 bases clipped from V and 9 bases from J, the junction kept 12 bases outside the gene matches. CDR3 size: 16 residues. Germline V gene lookup returns CDR1 SGHAT and CDR2 FQNNGV. The CDR3 sequence: CASSLKLDPLAGEQFF. CDR3 sequence (DNA): TGTGCCAGCAGCTTAAAACTAGACCCCCTAGCGGGTGAGCAGTTCTTC.

V and J are TRBV6-5 and TRBJ1-5; tentatively, D is TRBD1 (6 bases). This CDR3 is 14 amino acids long. Germline V CDR1 and CDR2: MNHEY, SVGAGI. V was shortened by 2 bases and J by 4 bases, with 9 bases between the two germline ends. The CDR3 nucleotides are TGTGCCAGCAGTTACGACAGGTTAAATCAGCCCCAGCATTTT. This sequence encodes CASSYDRLNQPQHF.

This clone showed up just a few times. The chain employs TRBV30 and TRBJ2-3; D is perhaps TRBD2 (5 bases). The germline gives CDR1 GTSNPN, CDR2 SVGIG (reference sequence). The V and J ends lost 5 bases and 0 bases respectively, with 15 bases between them. The CDR3 runs to 15 residues. The CDR3 DNA is TGTGCCTGGGACCAAAGCGGACGAAGCACAGATACGCAGTATTTT. Protein product: CAWDQSGRSTDTQYF.

This rearrangement joins TRBV7-8 to TRBJ2-2; D might be TRBD1 (6 bases). The V end was cut by 5 bases, the J end by 4 bases, with 17 bases between. The CDR3 spans 16 residues. Germline-derived CDR1 and CDR2 are SGHVS and FQNEAQ. This chain's CDR3 is CASSHLWLGGTGELFF. CDR3 in DNA: TGTGCCAGCAGCCATCTCTGGCTAGGGGGCACCGGGGAGCTGTTTTTT.

This sequence joins TRBV11-2 and TRBJ2-1; D ambiguous. Trimming left V 3 bases short and J 1 base short, with 10 bases between. The CDR3 is made up of 15 amino acids. Germline V CDR1 and CDR2: SGHAT, FQNNGV. CDR3 DNA: TGTGCCAGCAGCTTGGACCTCCTATCCTACAATGAGCAGTTCTTC. Its translation is CASSLDLLSYNEQFF.

The chain has TRBV5-1 and TRBJ1-1; TRBD1 agrees at 7 bases. The CDR3 has 14 amino acids. CDR1 and CDR2 from the germline V gene are SGHRS and YFSETQ. The V and J ends lost 2 bases and 5 bases, in that order; junction bases with no gene match: 6. Here the CDR3 DNA reads TGCGCCAGCAGCTTTAGGGGGCGCGAGACTGAAGCTTTCTTT. Translating it yields CASSFRGRETEAFF.

The genes are TRBV9 and TRBJ2-3; D unclear. V lost 1 base and J lost 3, with 12 bases in between. Germline assignment: CDR1 SGDLS and CDR2 YYNGEE. This CDR3 region has 15 residues. As DNA, the CDR3 is TGTGCCAGCAGCGTAAATCCGGGTGGGACAGATACGCAGTATTTT. It is translated as CASSVNPGGTDTQYF.

The chain combines TRBV6-6 with TRBJ1-1; TRBD1 matches at 7 bases. Trimming removed 5 bases from V and 7 bases from J; junction bases left unmatched: 4. The CDR3 has 12 residues. Looked up from germline, CDR1 is MNHNY and CDR2 is SVGAGI (reference sequence). CDR3 DNA: TGTGCCAGCAGTCAGTGGGACAGTGAAGCTTTCTTT. This codes for CASSQWDSEAFF.

The CDR3 DNA follows: TGTGCCAGCAGCCCGCAACAGGGGGCATACAATGAGCAGTTCTTC. It translates to CASSPQQGAYNEQFF. This rearrangement joins TRBV7-8 to TRBJ2-1; 9 bases are a match to TRBD1. The CDR3 extends over 15 amino acids. Germline V gene lookup returns CDR1 SGHVS and CDR2 FQNEAQ. Trimming took 5 bases from V and 4 from J; bases not matched to a gene: 6. Together with reference TRBV7-8 and TRBJ2-1, the CDR3 gives the full variable domain: GAGVSQSPRYKVAKRGQDVALRCDPISGHVSLFWYQQALGQGPEFLTYFQNEAQLDKSGLPSDRFFAERPEGSVSTLKIQRTQQEDSAVYLCASSPQQGAYNEQFFGPGTRLTVL.

The rearrangement links TRBV5-4 to TRBJ2-5, with D hard to call. V gave up 1 base and J gave up 5 bases, with 27 bases separating them. The CDR3 is 19 amino acids. The germline gives CDR1 SGHNT, CDR2 YYREEE (reference sequence). DNA for the CDR3: TGTGCCAGCAGCTTGTCTTTATACTCTCGCGGTCCAGTGGGGGAGACCCAGTACTTC. Residues: CASSLSLYSRGPVGETQYF.

The chain carries TRBV21-1 and TRBJ2-3; TRBD2 is taken as the D call from the table, unchecked against the DNA. TRBV21-1 is a known pseudogene. This CDR3 has 16 residues. As DNA, the CDR3 is TGTGCCAGCGGCGGTAGAGGTAGCGGGGGTGCAGATACGCAGTATTTT. The encoded protein is CASGGRGSGGADTQYF.

The J gene is TRBJ2-7, the V gene TRBV6-5, with D perhaps matching TRBD1 (5 bases). Per the germline V gene, CDR1 is MNHEY and CDR2 is SVGAGI. CDR3 length equals 13 residues. Trimming stripped 3 bases from V and 0 bases from J, with 6 bases between. CDR3 in DNA: TGTGCCAGCAGTTATACAGGCTCCTACGAGCAGTACTTC. It yields the protein CASSYTGSYEQYF.

The chain combines TRBV18 with TRBJ1-2; possible D gene TRBD1, 6 bases. Deletions cut 4 bases from V and 6 bases from J, with 12 bases between. The CDR3 runs to 13 residues. Germline V gene lookup returns CDR1 KGHSH and CDR2 LQKENI. The CDR3 region has the DNA TGTGCCAGCTCACTAAACAGGGAGGATGGCTACACCTTC. Its translation is CASSLNREDGYTF.

V is TRBV4-1 and J is TRBJ1-1; D unclear. The CDR3 has 16 amino acids. The V and J ends lost 0 bases and 1 base respectively, with 12 bases between them. Per the germline V gene, CDR1 is MGHRA and CDR2 is YSYEKL. The CDR3 coding sequence is TGCGCCAGCAGCCAAGAAGCTGGGGTTGGGAACACTGAAGCTTTCTTT. Its translation is CASSQEAGVGNTEAFF.

The genes are TRBV4-2 and TRBJ2-5, with D perhaps matching TRBD1 or TRBD2 (5 bases each). The germline V gene has CDR1 LGHNA and CDR2 YNFKEQ. The CDR3 totals 17 residues. With 0 bases removed from V and 5 bases from J, the gap between germline ends came to 19 bases. CDR3 residues: CASSQETGTPRGETQYF. For the CDR3, the DNA is TGTGCCAGCAGCCAAGAGACCGGGACCCCAAGAGGGGAGACCCAGTACTTC.

This rearrangement joins TRBV7-8 to TRBJ1-2; the match to TRBD1 covers 8 bases. The CDR3 extends over 15 amino acids. Germline V CDR1 and CDR2: SGHVS, FQNEAQ. Trimming at V came to 1 base and at J to 3 bases, leaving 4 bases not matched to a gene. The CDR3 sequence: CASSLEQGAYYGYTF. The CDR3 coding sequence is TGTGCCAGCAGCTTAGAGCAGGGGGCGTACTATGGCTACACCTTC.